The source of this TCR beta chain is a study of blood T cells in healthy people across ages. V trimming: 7 bases; J trimming: 0 bases; junction bases outside the gene matches: 15. The CDR3 sequence is 19 residues long. CDR1 MNHNS and CDR2 SASEGT come from the germline V gene. The second PCR ran roughly 6 to 11 cycles with a sample-barcoded 5' primer and J-beta primers. TCRdb processed the 5' RACE reads anew with MiXCR; each CDR3 protein has one entry. In the table there are around 800,000 distinct CDR3 sequences, 53% of which are singletons. Sequenced: blood. V usage is TRBV6-1 and J usage is TRBJ2-2, with TRBD2 identical over 9 bases. The TCR was taken from a man older than 75 in good health. CDR3 in DNA: TGTGCCAGCACCCCATGGGCTAGCGGGACTTCCTCGAACACCGGGGAGCTGTTTTTT. Protein: CASTPWASGTSSNTGELFF.